This record covers a single T cell receptor beta chain. The antigen is undetermined. Trimming cost V 2 bases and J 3 bases; bases outside gene matches: 18. Germline CDR1 and CDR2: LGHDT and YNNKEL (reference sequence). The CDR3 is 20 amino acids. This sample is part of a study of T cell responses to AZD1222 COVID-19 vaccine. Study findings and constraints: Along spike, vaccine-associated CD4 TCRs were found throughout, with dominance at 160-218 and 743-854. Rises in breadth and depth of Spike-specific TCRs came after two AZD1222 doses.

Libraries were prepared by immunoSEQ multiplex PCR; TCRdb keeps only in-frame clonotypes and omits some of them. Here the sample spans 95,000 to 150,000 clones, approximately 90% being singletons. The sequenced sample was peripheral blood, obtained on day 0 of AZD1222 vaccination. The sequence derives from an adult in good health. The V call is TRBV3-1 (or the pseudogene TRBV3-2), the J call TRBJ2-3, with TRBD2 matching over 9 bases. CDR3 nucleotide sequence: TGTGCCAGCAGCCAACGGATGCGGGGGGGCCGGCTGGTGGGAACAGATACGCAGTATTTT. It specifies CASSQRMRGGRLVGTDTQYF.